This entry is about one TCR beta chain. The target antigen is unknown. Treatment given: oral pan-JAK inhibitor, 5-10 mg twice daily. The data were taken from a study of CD8+ T cells in alopecia areata. Study observations and caveats: For patients receiving tofacitinib, scalp clonality and expanded CD8+ clones among the top 100 significantly decreased. Greater clonality was observed in lesional scalp samples, especially alopecia totalis/universalis, versus normal scalp. Besides other cells, scalp samples also yield sequences of resident alphabeta T cells from normal skin.

CDR1 SGHRS and CDR2 YFSETQ come from the germline V gene. The ends lost 6 bases at V and 4 bases at J; junction bases unmatched: 9. This CDR3 contains 14 residues. Once RNA had been extracted, it was reverse transcribed into cDNA to act as the sequencing template. The repertoire was sequenced with immunoSEQ multiplex PCR; TCRdb's copy has only in-frame clones and lacks some. The sample carries hundreds of thousands of clones, about three fifths recorded once. The receptor comes from a human donor with alopecia areata. The chain is built from TRBV5-1 and TRBJ2-7; 8 bases fit TRBD1. The source was CD4+ T cells sorted from blood, collected at week 24, from a patient treated with tofacitinib. CDR3 amino acids: CASTPRTGTYEQYF. The CDR3 DNA is TGCGCCAGCACACCAAGGACAGGGACTTACGAGCAGTACTTC.